The T cell receptor beta chain under discussion was sequenced for a study of molecular identifiers for immune sequencing clone quantification. Germline CDR1 reads LGHNA; CDR2 reads YSLEER. The CDR3 covers 15 residues. The V gene end was trimmed by 4 bases and the J gene end by 4 bases; junction bases not matched to a gene: 10. TCRdb reprocessed the PCR reads with MiXCR, giving one entry per CDR3 protein. The sample shows approximately 100,000 distinct CDR3 sequences, 36% of them seen only once. The naive CD8 libraries originated from between about 18,000 and 1,000,000 sorted cells and drew on 10%, 30% or 50% RNA. In this sample, this clonotype turned up a few times.

The specimen was naive CD8+ T cells from blood, with Jurkat cell RNA spiked in. The sample's subset: FACS-sorted CD8+CD4-CCR7+CD45RA+ naive T cells. The sequence was collected from a human donor in good health. Some libraries in this study had Jurkat cell RNA spiked in. This rearrangement joins TRBV4-3 to TRBJ2-7, with TRBD1 matching over 7 bases. CDR3 nucleotide sequence: TGCGCCAGCAGCCCTACCCAGGGCAGGGGGTACGAGCAGTACTTC. It translates to CASSPTQGRGYEQYF.